The 32 T cell receptor beta chains in this list originate from one sample, sequenced in a study of blood T cell repertoires in COVID-19. Clones were sequenced by immunoSEQ multiplex PCR, and TCRdb holds only the in-frame ones, with some missing. The repertoire includes hundreds of thousands of clones, around 82% of them detected once, and about 2.5% sits in the top ten. The sequenced sample was peripheral blood. These receptors were collected from a woman aged 35 to 49 with active or convalescent COVID-19.

The V call is TRBV19, the J call TRBJ2-7; 7 nucleotides match TRBD1. Per germline, CDR1 LNHDA and CDR2 SQIVND (reference sequence). The CDR3 runs to 15 residues. The J segment lost 2 bases and the V segment lost 4 bases, leaving 8 bases of the junction unmatched. DNA for the CDR3: TGTGCCAGTAGTACATCCCGACAGGGAGCCTACGAGCAGTACTTC. This translates into CASSTSRQGAYEQYF.

This clone was counted between two and nine times. This chain connects TRBV19 to TRBJ1-1, with TRBD1 identical over 7 bases. This CDR3 has 14 residues. Germline V CDR1 and CDR2: LNHDA, SQIVND (reference sequence). V dropped 7 bases and J dropped 0; count of bases not matched to a gene: 5. Here the CDR3 reads CASTLGQMNTEAFF. The CDR3 nucleotides are TGTGCCAGTACCTTGGGACAGATGAACACTGAAGCTTTCTTT. The full variable domain, with the rest looked up from reference TRBV19 and TRBJ1-1, is DGGITQSPKYLFRKEGQNVTLSCEQNLNHDAMYWYRQDPGQGLRLIYYSQIVNDFQKGDIAEGYSVSREKKESFPLTVTSAQKNPTAFYLCASTLGQMNTEAFFGQGTRLTVV.

V and J are TRBV12-5 and TRBJ1-6; 7 bases line up with TRBD1. J gave up 6 bases and V 11 bases, and 10 bases lay outside the gene matches. Per the germline V gene, CDR1 is LGHNT and CDR2 is FRNRAP. The length of the CDR3 is 14 residues. CDR3 amino acids: CASSRGTANSPLHF. Written as DNA, the CDR3 is TGTGCTTCATCCAGAGGGACAGCTAATTCACCCCTCCACTTT. Full variable domain (missing parts from reference TRBV12-5 and TRBJ1-6): DARVTQTPRHKVTEMGQEVTMRCQPILGHNTVFWYRQTMMQGLELLAYFRNRAPLDDSGMPKDRFSAEMPDATLATLKIQPSEPRDSAVYFCASSRGTANSPLHFGNGTRLTVT.

This rearrangement joins TRBV15 to TRBJ1-4, with a tentative D call TRBD1 (6 bases). Germline V CDR1 and CDR2: LNHNV, YYDKDF (reference sequence). The CDR3 is 14 residues long. The V gene lost 0 bases and the J gene lost 8 bases, with 10 bases spanning the gap. In DNA form, the CDR3 reads TGTGCCACCAGCAGAGAACAGGGTTGGGAAAAACTGTTTTTT. It yields the protein CATSREQGWEKLFF.

The genes are TRBV9 and TRBJ2-3; D is perhaps TRBD2 (5 bases). Germline V gene data show CDR1 as SGDLS and CDR2 as YYNGEE. V was cut by 0 bases and J by 4 bases, with 9 bases left in between. This CDR3 contains 14 residues. The DNA of the CDR3 is TGTGCCAGCAGCGTAGGGCTAGCAGCAGATACGCAGTATTTT. This gives the protein CASSVGLAADTQYF.

The chain combines TRBV24-1 with TRBJ2-1, with TRBD2 matching over 9 bases. Germline V gene sequence: CDR1 KGHDR, CDR2 SFDVKD. The CDR3 consists of 15 residues. V dropped 5 bases and J dropped 6; count of bases not matched to a gene: 7. The CDR3 reads CATSGSGRSANEQFF. In DNA, the CDR3 is TGTGCCACCAGTGGTAGCGGGAGATCTGCCAATGAGCAGTTCTTC.

This clone was observed a single time. The chain is built from TRBV12-3 or TRBV12-4 and TRBJ2-1; 9 nucleotides agree with TRBD2. The junction had 0 bases not matched to a gene; V was cut back by 6 bases and J by 6 bases. The CDR3 extends over 12 amino acids. The CDR3 DNA reads as TGTGCCAGCAGACTAGCGGGCAATGAGCAGTTCTTC. Amino acids: CASRLAGNEQFF.

The CDR3 loop reads CASSQTETGTHQPQHF. CDR3 coding DNA: TGCGCCAGCAGCCAGACCGAGACAGGGACTCATCAGCCCCAGCATTTT. This chain uses TRBV4-1 with TRBJ1-5; 7 bases are shared with TRBD1. Germline-derived CDR1 and CDR2 are MGHRA and YSYEKL. V shed 3 bases, J shed 5 bases, and the junction held 10 bases outside the gene matches. This CDR3 region has 16 residues.

CDR3 protein: CASSLKWGTPIPYEQYF. The DNA for the CDR3 is TGTGCCAGCAGCTTAAAGTGGGGGACACCTATACCCTACGAGCAGTACTTC. The chain recombines TRBV7-8 with TRBJ2-7; possibly TRBD1 for D (6 bases). CDR1 and CDR2 (germline): SGHVS, FQNEAQ. Between the trimmed V and J ends, which lost 2 bases and 2 bases, there was a span of 19 bases. CDR3 length equals 17 residues.

DNA for the CDR3: TGCGCCAGCAGCCAAGGACTCTTCTCCGGGACAGGGCGGTCACCCCTCCACTTT. Translation gives CASSQGLFSGTGRSPLHF. The chain couples TRBV4-1 to TRBJ1-6; TRBD1 matches 9 bases. CDR3 length: 18 residues. J lost 10 bases, V lost 1 base, and 14 bases had no gene match. Germline V gene lookup returns CDR1 MGHRA and CDR2 YSYEKL.

This chain connects TRBV5-1 to TRBJ2-6; a weak D match, TRBD2 (5 bases). V lost 7 bases and J lost 0, with 14 bases in between. This CDR3 spans 16 amino acids. Looked up from germline, CDR1 is SGHRS and CDR2 is YFSETQ. CDR3 sequence reads: CASGEGGYSGANVLTF. The DNA for the CDR3 is TGCGCCAGCGGAGAGGGCGGTTACTCTGGGGCCAACGTCCTGACTTTC.

This clone was counted once. The chain uses TRBV6-1 and TRBJ1-5; TRBD1 might be the D (6 bases). Germline CDR1 MNHNS, CDR2 SASEGT. CDR3 length: 17 amino acids. Deletions cut 0 bases from V and 6 bases from J, with 18 bases between. CDR3 region: CASSEASNPGAGQPQHF. CDR3 sequence (DNA): TGTGCCAGCAGTGAAGCCTCGAACCCAGGGGCAGGTCAGCCCCAGCATTTT.

The gene calls are TRBV5-5 and TRBJ2-1; 11 bases are shared with TRBD2. The CDR3 spans 16 residues. The V and J ends lost 4 bases and 8 bases, in that order; junction bases with no gene match: 11. The germline gives CDR1 SGHKS, CDR2 YYEKEE (reference sequence). Here the CDR3 reads CASSAGTSGRLYEQFF. The DNA of the CDR3 is TGTGCCAGCAGCGCCGGGACTAGCGGACGATTATATGAGCAGTTCTTC. The full variable domain, completed using reference TRBV5-5 and TRBJ2-1, is DAGVTQSPTHLIKTRGQQVTLRCSPISGHKSVSWYQQVLGQGPQFIFQYYEKEERGRGNFPDRFSARQFPNYSSELNVNALLLGDSALYLCASSAGTSGRLYEQFFGPGTRLTVL.

This sequence joins TRBV4-1 and TRBJ1-1, with D hard to call. CDR1 and CDR2 from the germline V gene are MGHRA and YSYEKL. This CDR3 has 12 amino acids. V was cut by 0 bases and J by 4 bases, with 3 bases left in between. CDR3 sequence (DNA): TGCGCCAGCAGCCAAGAGAGCACTGAAGCTTTCTTT. Protein: CASSQESTEAFF.

This chain uses TRBV7-9 with TRBJ2-7; D not certain. CDR1 and CDR2 (germline): SEHNR, FQNEAQ (reference sequence). V dropped 7 bases and J dropped 0 bases, with 7 bases sitting between them. CDR3 length equals 12 residues. The CDR3 here is CASTAISYEQYF. In DNA, the CDR3 is TGTGCCAGCACGGCGATCTCCTACGAGCAGTACTTC.

This rearrangement joins TRBV5-8 to TRBJ2-1; 9 nucleotides match TRBD1. V lost 2 bases to trimming and J lost 1 base; unmatched junction nucleotides: 10. The CDR3 has 18 amino acids. Germline values: CDR1 SGHTS, CDR2 YDEGEE. This chain's CDR3 is CASSFRDREVPSYNEQFF. The CDR3 nucleotides are TGTGCCAGCAGCTTCCGGGACAGGGAGGTTCCATCCTACAATGAGCAGTTCTTC.

This clone was observed a few times. The chain is built from TRBV9 and TRBJ1-4, with 8 positions matching TRBD1. This CDR3 is 15 amino acids long. The junction had 9 bases not matched to a gene; V was cut back by 3 bases and J by 8 bases. The germline V gene encodes CDR1 SGDLS and CDR2 YYNGEE. The chain's CDR3 is CASSALGQGGEKLFF. The CDR3 DNA reads as TGTGCCAGCAGCGCTCTCGGACAGGGTGGGGAAAAACTGTTTTTT.

The V call is TRBV3-1 (or the pseudogene TRBV3-2), the J call TRBJ2-7; TRBD1 matches 11 bases. Germline lookup yields CDR1 LGHDT and CDR2 YNNKEL (reference sequence). Trimming at V came to 3 bases and at J to 1 base, leaving 5 bases not matched to a gene. This CDR3 spans 16 amino acids. CDR3 residues: CASSHSGQGASYEQYF. In DNA form, the CDR3 reads TGTGCCAGCAGCCACTCCGGACAGGGGGCTTCCTACGAGCAGTACTTC.

This clone came up a few times. The chain couples TRBV28 to TRBJ2-1; D perhaps matches TRBD2 (7 bases). The CDR3 has 16 amino acids. The germline V gene has CDR1 MDHEN and CDR2 SYDVKM. The V gene lost 6 bases and the J gene lost 2 bases, with 17 bases spanning the gap. The CDR3 protein is CASRGGPGGPYNEQFF. CDR3 in DNA: TGTGCCAGCAGAGGTGGACCGGGGGGCCCCTACAATGAGCAGTTCTTC.

The genes are TRBV19 and TRBJ1-1; D remains unclear. The CDR3 is made up of 13 amino acids. Germline V CDR1 and CDR2: LNHDA, SQIVND (reference sequence). V shed 1 base and J shed 4 bases, with 7 bases lying between them. The CDR3, as DNA: TGTGCCAGTAGTATAGGGCGGTTCACTGAAGCTTTCTTT. Amino acids: CASSIGRFTEAFF. Together with reference TRBV19 and TRBJ1-1, the CDR3 gives the full variable domain: DGGITQSPKYLFRKEGQNVTLSCEQNLNHDAMYWYRQDPGQGLRLIYYSQIVNDFQKGDIAEGYSVSREKKESFPLTVTSAQKNPTAFYLCASSIGRFTEAFFGQGTRLTVV.

This sequence joins TRBV4-3 and TRBJ1-2, with TRBD1 as a possible D gene (6 bases). Looked up from germline, CDR1 is LGHNA and CDR2 is YSLEER. This CDR3 contains 15 residues. The V and J ends lost 0 bases and 4 bases respectively, with 12 bases between them. The CDR3 loop is CASSQDPSGAYGYTF. The CDR3 DNA sequence: TGCGCCAGCAGCCAAGACCCGTCAGGGGCCTATGGCTACACCTTC.

The chain links TRBV30 to TRBJ1-1, with a possible D match to TRBD1 (5 bases). V was clipped by 0 bases and J by 0 bases, with 8 bases between them. CDR3 length equals 14 residues. The germline V gene encodes CDR1 GTSNPN and CDR2 SVGIG (reference sequence). The CDR3 DNA sequence: TGTGCCTGGAGTGTAAAAGGGGTGAACACTGAAGCTTTCTTT. It yields the protein CAWSVKGVNTEAFF.

The chain links TRBV19 to TRBJ1-5; a weak D match, TRBD1 (6 bases). The CDR3 is 14 residues long. The germline gives CDR1 LNHDA, CDR2 SQIVND (reference sequence). The V end lost 9 bases, the J end lost 2 bases, and 14 bases lay between the germline ends. CDR3 sequence reads: CASKGVYGNQPQHF. The DNA for the CDR3 is TGTGCCAGCAAGGGGGTATATGGCAATCAGCCCCAGCATTTT.

The rearrangement links TRBV3-1 (or the pseudogene TRBV3-2) to TRBJ1-6, with a weak D call TRBD1 (5 bases). V gave up 5 bases and J gave up 8 bases, with 13 bases separating them. Germline V lookup: CDR1 LGHDT, CDR2 YNNKEL (reference sequence). The CDR3 is 14 amino acids. The CDR3 reads CASSTFGGDSPLHF. The CDR3 DNA sequence: TGTGCCAGCAGCACATTCGGGGGGGATTCACCCCTCCACTTT.

The V and J genes are TRBV9 and TRBJ2-5, with TRBD1 matching 8 bases. The CDR3 has 16 residues. V dropped 0 bases and J dropped 5; count of bases not matched to a gene: 9. Germline lookup yields CDR1 SGDLS and CDR2 YYNGEE. The CDR3 sequence is CASSVGGTGDVETQYF. DNA for the CDR3: TGTGCCAGCAGCGTAGGGGGGACAGGAGATGTGGAGACCCAGTACTTC.

This sequence joins TRBV6-6 and TRBJ1-3, with 8 nucleotides matching TRBD1. Germline V gene lookup returns CDR1 MNHNY and CDR2 SVGAGI (reference sequence). V gave up 5 bases and J gave up 8 bases; unmatched junction bases: 8. This CDR3 has 14 amino acids. The CDR3 DNA sequence: TGTGCCAGCAGTAACGGACAGGGCTTACACACCATATATTTT. Encoded protein: CASSNGQGLHTIYF.

This sequence joins TRBV28 and TRBJ2-2; TRBD2 matches 7 bases. CDR3 length: 16 residues. V lost 5 bases and J lost 5; bases outside the gene matches: 11. Germline values: CDR1 MDHEN, CDR2 SYDVKM. CDR3 coding DNA: TGTGCCAGCAGTCTCTGGGGGGGGTTCCAAACCGGGGAGCTGTTTTTT. It translates to CASSLWGGFQTGELFF.

The CDR3 protein is CASSRPSGGALGTQYF. CDR3 in DNA: TGTGCCAGCAGCCGCCCTAGCGGGGGGGCCTTGGGTACGCAGTATTTT. The chain has TRBV7-2 and TRBJ2-3; 12 bases match TRBD2. The CDR3 length is 16 residues. Germline V gene data show CDR1 as SGHTA and CDR2 as FQGNSA. The V and J ends lost 5 bases and 8 bases, in that order; junction bases with no gene match: 11.

The chain recombines TRBV6-2 or TRBV6-3 with TRBJ2-5; the match to TRBD2 covers 7 bases. Germline loops: CDR1 MNHEY, CDR2 SVGEGT. Trimming took 4 bases from V and 2 from J; bases not matched to a gene: 4. The CDR3 totals 14 residues. The CDR3 sequence: CASSWEGVQETQYF. The CDR3 DNA follows: TGTGCCAGCAGTTGGGAGGGAGTACAAGAGACCCAGTACTTC.

J is TRBJ2-7 and V is TRBV6-1, with 7 bases aligning to TRBD1. Germline V lookup: CDR1 MNHNS, CDR2 SASEGT. V lost 3 bases and J lost 0; bases outside the gene matches: 5. The CDR3 contains 15 residues. The CDR3 DNA reads as TGTGCCAGCAGTGAGACCGGGACAGACTCCTACGAGCAGTACTTC. Translation: CASSETGTDSYEQYF.

This rearrangement joins TRBV6-5 to TRBJ2-7; 7 bases are a match to TRBD2. The length of the CDR3 is 13 residues. V was clipped by 5 bases and J by 2 bases; unmatched bases: 3. Germline V gene lookup returns CDR1 MNHEY and CDR2 SVGAGI. The CDR3, as DNA: TGTGCCAGCAGTCCCGGGACTACCTACGAGCAGTACTTC. This encodes CASSPGTTYEQYF.

V and J are TRBV4-2 and TRBJ1-5, with 7 bases identical to TRBD1. Germline V gene lookup returns CDR1 LGHNA and CDR2 YNFKEQ. With V trimmed by 3 bases and J by 2 bases, 16 bases remained unmatched. The CDR3 is made up of 19 amino acids. CDR3 bases: TGTGCCAGCAGCCATTCCCGACAGGGCCCAGAGGTAGGCAATCAGCCCCAGCATTTT. This translates into CASSHSRQGPEVGNQPQHF.